Listed below are T cell receptor beta chains from one sample, sequenced in a study of blood T cells in healthy people across ages. TCRdb independently ran MiXCR on the 5' RACE reads; one entry per CDR3 protein. The sample includes some 1.5 million distinct CDR3 sequences, under 55% of them seen just once. Sequencing input: blood. The receptors come from a woman aged 18 to 35 in good health. The CDR3 runs from the conserved cysteine through the conserved F or W. Fields, in order: clone size, V gene, J gene, D gene, CDR3 protein, CDR3 DNA. D genes are given only for firm matches. For some rows the clone size is stated as once, few or many, or as a class when expanded; others skip it.

>few|TRBV29-1|TRBJ2-6|.
CSVRLGSGANVLTF
TGCAGCGTTAGGCTGGGCTCTGGGGCCAACGTCCTGACTTTC
>few|TRBV27|TRBJ2-1|.
CATHLVARHNEQFF
TGTGCCACCCACCTCGTGGCGCGACACAATGAGCAGTTCTTC
>.|TRBV5-1|TRBJ2-1|TRBD2
CASSLGTSGTNYNEQFF
TGCGCCAGCAGCTTGGGGACTAGCGGGACAAACTACAATGAGCAGTTCTTC
>.|TRBV7-2|TRBJ2-1|.
CASSRVGLYNEQFF
TGTGCCAGCAGCCGCGTGGGGCTGTACAATGAGCAGTTCTTC
>.|TRBV6-5|TRBJ2-7|TRBD2
CASALQASGRTYEQYF
TGTGCCAGCGCGTTACAGGCTAGCGGGCGAACCTACGAGCAGTACTTC
>many|TRBV5-6|TRBJ2-7|.
CASSRRLETYEQYF
TGTGCCAGCAGTCGACGGTTAGAGACCTACGAGCAGTACTTC
>few|TRBV18|TRBJ2-3|TRBD2
CASSSWEGEDTQYF
TGTGCCAGCTCATCATGGGAGGGAGAGGATACGCAGTATTTT
>.|TRBV4-3|TRBJ2-2|.
CASAWGSTGELFF
TGCGCCAGCGCCTGGGGGAGCACCGGGGAGCTGTTTTTT
>.|TRBV11-1|TRBJ1-4|.
CASSFRRNEKLFF
TGTGCCAGCAGCTTTAGACGGAATGAAAAACTGTTTTTT
>many|TRBV7-9|TRBJ1-2|TRBD1
CASRTGGGYTF
TGTGCCAGCAGAACAGGGGGGGGCTACACCTTC
>.|TRBV6-2/TRBV6-3|TRBJ2-7|.
CAIQGGRGRGSYNEQYF
TGTGCCATCCAGGGGGGGAGGGGCAGGGGGTCCTACAATGAGCAGTACTTC
>.|TRBV6-6|TRBJ1-2|.
CATGEVPNYGYTF
TGTGCCACCGGAGAGGTCCCTAACTATGGCTACACCTTC
>once|TRBV2|TRBJ2-6|.
CASISRAGADVLTF
TGTGCCAGCATTTCGCGAGCTGGGGCCGACGTCCTGACTTTC
>.|TRBV4-2|TRBJ1-1|.
CASSQDGRGRLNTEAFF
TGTGCCAGCAGCCAAGACGGGCGGGGGCGACTGAACACTGAAGCTTTCTTT
>.|TRBV20-1|TRBJ1-2|.
CGAGGNYGYTF
TGCGGTGCCGGTGGGAACTATGGCTACACCTTC
>.|TRBV29-1|TRBJ1-1|TRBD1
CSVEPPGQSNLLDTEAFF
TGCAGCGTTGAACCGCCGGGACAGTCAAACTTGTTGGACACTGAAGCTTTCTTT
>.|TRBV28|TRBJ2-1|.
CASSFRGVSYNEQFF
TGTGCCAGCAGTTTTAGGGGGGTCTCCTACAATGAGCAGTTCTTC
>.|TRBV20-1|TRBJ1-2|.
CSAPPRDGYTF
TGCAGTGCTCCCCCCAGGGACGGCTACACCTTC
>.|TRBV6-2/TRBV6-3|TRBJ1-5|.
CASSYYGTYSNQPQHF
TGTGCCAGCAGTTACTATGGGACCTATAGCAATCAGCCCCAGCATTTT
>.|TRBV27|TRBJ2-5|.
CASSFLGHARETQYF
TGTGCCAGCAGTTTCCTCGGACACGCGCGGGAGACCCAGTACTTC
>.|TRBV11-2|TRBJ2-4|TRBD2
CASSTRNSPGTPGGYIQYF
TGTGCCAGCAGCACAAGAAATTCCCCCGGGACGCCGGGGGGATACATTCAGTACTTC
>.|TRBV3-1|TRBJ2-3|.
CASSRQGKGDTRYF
TGTGCCAGCAGCCGCCAGGGTAAAGGCGATACGCGGTATTTT
>.|TRBV9|TRBJ1-6|.
CASSVSYGNSPPHF
TGTGCCAGCAGCGTAAGCTATGGGAATTCACCCCCCCACTTT
>.|TRBV4-1|TRBJ1-2|.
CASSQDIMSTNYGYTF
TGCGCCAGCAGCCAAGATATAATGAGTACCAACTATGGCTACACCTTC
>.|TRBV7-2|TRBJ1-2|.
CASSLGRGRGKGYTF
TGTGCCAGCAGCTTAGGCCGCGGCCGCGGGAAAGGCTACACCTTC
>few|TRBV30|TRBJ2-4|TRBD1
CAWSVNRGDMWNIQYF
TGTGCCTGGAGTGTAAACAGGGGAGACATGTGGAACATTCAGTACTTC
>.|TRBV7-9|TRBJ1-4|.
CASSLFPVLNEKLFF
TGTGCCAGCAGCTTATTTCCAGTCCTCAATGAAAAACTGTTTTTT
>.|TRBV10-3|TRBJ1-2|TRBD1
CAISPGQGRGYTF
TGTGCCATCAGCCCGGGACAGGGGCGCGGCTACACCTTC
>few|TRBV20-1|TRBJ1-5|TRBD1
CSAGTGLLQPQHF
TGCAGTGCTGGGACAGGGTTATTGCAGCCCCAGCATTTT
>.|TRBV9|TRBJ1-1|.
CASSGQGGMNTEAFF
TGTGCCAGCAGCGGTCAAGGGGGGATGAACACTGAAGCTTTCTTT
>many|TRBV4-1|TRBJ1-2|.
CASSQDRLAANYGYTF
TGCGCCAGCAGCCAAGATCGATTAGCAGCAAACTATGGCTACACCTTC
>.|TRBV6-5|TRBJ1-1|TRBD1
CASSRARDSEAFF
TGTGCCAGCAGCCGGGCACGGGACAGTGAAGCTTTCTTT
>once|TRBV5-1|TRBJ2-5|.
CASMSRGQETQYF
TGCGCCAGCATGTCTCGGGGGCAAGAGACCCAGTACTTC
>few|TRBV3-1|TRBJ2-7|.
CASSPLSYNEQYF
TGTGCCAGCAGCCCCCTCTCCTACAATGAGCAGTACTTC
>many|TRBV3-1|TRBJ2-1|.
CASSQLRSYNEQFF
TGTGCCAGCAGCCAACTCCGTTCGTACAATGAGCAGTTCTTC
>.|TRBV12-3/TRBV12-4|TRBJ1-6|.
CASSPTKKSPLHF
TGTGCCAGCAGTCCAACTAAGAAATCACCCCTCCACTTT